This T cell receptor (beta chain) is drawn from a study of OX40 agonist ivuxolimab in advanced cancers. Overall study context: Clinicians treated patients with ivuxolimab, an agonistic anti-OX40 (CD134) antibody.

The CDR3 spans 15 residues. Trimming shortened V by 3 bases and J by 5 bases, and 18 bases separated the two germline ends. Germline V lookup: CDR1 SQVTM, CDR2 ANQGSEA. Generated by immunoSEQ multiplex PCR, the TCRdb table keeps only in-frame clones and is missing some. The table shows approximately 48,000 clones, with 87% occurring only once. Concerning this clone itself: Its antigen is unknown.

Samples of blood were obtained at baseline, on cycle 4 day 1, and on cycle 7 day 1. General study findings and limits: Clonal expansion by week 6 occurred in CD4+ and CD8+ blood T cells (at 0.1 to 3.0 mg/kg).

The sequence derives from an adult with an advanced solid tumor such as melanoma, head and neck, liver or kidney cancer. The chain links TRBV29-1 to TRBJ2-3, with a weak D call TRBD1 (5 bases). The sample was CD4+ or CD8+ T cells sorted from blood, taken in a trial of the OX40 agonist ivuxolimab. The CDR3 DNA is TGCAGCGTTGAGAAAGGGGCCGAATATAAAGATACGCAGTATTTT. Translating it yields CSVEKGAEYKDTQYF.